This TCR beta chain came from a study of CD8 T cells in ankylosing spondylitis. Study results and limitations: Blood from ankylosing spondylitis patients appeared to carry a characteristic roughly 8-variant TCR beta motif. CD8+ by phenotype, disease-linked clones were relatively rare in peripheral blood.

Notes on this clonotype: Its antigen is as yet unknown.

The CDR3 covers 13 residues. Deletions cut 2 bases from V and 4 bases from J, with 11 bases between. Germline CDR1 and CDR2: SQVTM and ANQGSEA. TCRdb processed the 5' RACE reads anew with MiXCR; each CDR3 protein has one entry. In the table there are over 600,000 distinct CDR3 sequences, 19% of which are singletons. The receptor was isolated from a male donor with ankylosing spondylitis. Sequences were obtained from blood, either unsorted or a sorted T cell fraction (not recorded which). The V and J genes are TRBV29-1 and TRBJ1-2; D unresolved. The chain's CDR3 is CSVEPRGSYGYTF. In nucleotides, the CDR3 is TGCAGCGTTGAACCCCGCGGGAGCTATGGCTACACCTTC.